The present T cell receptor beta chain was sequenced within a study of blood T cells in healthy people across ages. Primed by a sample-barcoded 5' primer and a J-beta primer mix, a second PCR proceeded for about 7 to 12 cycles. TCRdb called the 5' RACE reads again in MiXCR, with one record for every CDR3 protein. This sample has about 1.6 million distinct CDR3 sequences, with 30% to 35% found just once. Only a few counts were recorded for this clonotype. The sequence was obtained from a woman aged 25 to 39 in good health. The sequenced sample was blood.

CDR3 nucleotides: TGTGCCATCAGTGAGGGTATATCTAGCACAGATACGCAGTATTTT. Residues: CAISEGISSTDTQYF. The V call is TRBV10-3, the J call TRBJ2-3; D remains ambiguous. CDR3 length: 15 amino acids. The V and J ends lost 2 bases and 0 bases respectively, with 9 bases between them. CDR1 is ENHRY and CDR2 is SYGVKD in the germline V gene.